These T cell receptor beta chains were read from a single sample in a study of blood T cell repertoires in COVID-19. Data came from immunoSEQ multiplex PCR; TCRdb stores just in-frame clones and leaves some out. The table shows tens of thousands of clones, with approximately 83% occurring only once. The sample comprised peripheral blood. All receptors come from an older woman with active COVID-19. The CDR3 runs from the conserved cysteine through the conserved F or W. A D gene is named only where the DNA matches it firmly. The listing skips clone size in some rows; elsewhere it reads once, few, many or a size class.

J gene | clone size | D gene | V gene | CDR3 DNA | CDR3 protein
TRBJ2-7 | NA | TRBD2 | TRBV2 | TGTGCCAGCACCGTTGGCGGGAGGTCGTACGAGCAGTACTTC | CASTVGGRSYEQYF
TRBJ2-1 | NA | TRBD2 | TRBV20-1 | TGCAGTGCTAGTCCCCTTAGCGGGGAACAAGGCAATGAGCAGTTCTTC | CSASPLSGEQGNEQFF
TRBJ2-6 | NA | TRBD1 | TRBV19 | TGTGCCGCTACAGGGGGCCTACCCTCTGGGGCCAACGTCCTGACTTTC | CAATGGLPSGANVLTF
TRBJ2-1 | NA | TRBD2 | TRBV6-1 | TGTGCCAGCAGTGAAGGCCAACTAGCGCTTGGTGAGCAGTTCTTC | CASSEGQLALGEQFF
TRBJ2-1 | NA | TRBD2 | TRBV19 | TGTGCCAGTAGTATTGGACTAGCGGGAAGGTACAATGAGCAGTTCTTC | CASSIGLAGRYNEQFF
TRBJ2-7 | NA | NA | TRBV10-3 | TGTGCCATCAGTGAGTCGACAGGACAGCTTTACTTC | CAISESTGQLYF
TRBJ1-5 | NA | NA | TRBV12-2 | TGTGCAAGTCGCTTAGGCGGGGGCAATCAGCCCCAGCATTTT | CASRLGGGNQPQHF
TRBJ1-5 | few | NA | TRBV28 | TGTGCCAGCAGTTGGTGGGAGAACAATCAGCCCCAGCATTTT | CASSWWENNQPQHF
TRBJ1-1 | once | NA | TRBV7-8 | TGTGCCAGCAGCCGTGCTGGGACTTTACTGAGCACTGAAGCTTTCTTT | CASSRAGTLLSTEAFF
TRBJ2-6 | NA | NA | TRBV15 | TGTGCCACCAGCAGAGTATCGGGTGGGGCCAACGTCCTGACTTTC | CATSRVSGGANVLTF
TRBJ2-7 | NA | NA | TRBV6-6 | TGTGCCAGCAGTCAAAGACGACTAGACCTGTACTACTACGAGCAGTACTTC | CASSQRRLDLYYYEQYF
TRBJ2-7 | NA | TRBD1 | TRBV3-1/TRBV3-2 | TGTGCCAGCAGCTCCGGGACAGGGTCCTACGAGCAGTACTTC | CASSSGTGSYEQYF
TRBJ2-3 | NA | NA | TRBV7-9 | TGTGCCAGCAGCTTGAGCGGTTCTAGCACAGATACGCAGTATTTT | CASSLSGSSTDTQYF
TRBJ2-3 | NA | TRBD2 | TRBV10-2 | TGCGCCAGCAGCGACACCGTCGGGTCTAGCGGTTACACAGATACGCAGTATTTT | CASSDTVGSSGYTDTQYF
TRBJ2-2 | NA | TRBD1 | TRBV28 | TGTGCCAGCAGTTACGGCAACAGGGGCGGAATCGGGGAGCTGTTTTTT | CASSYGNRGGIGELFF
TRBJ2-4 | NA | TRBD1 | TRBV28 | TGTGCCAGCAGCGAGGGACAGCTAACCAAAAACATTCAGTACTTC | CASSEGQLTKNIQYF